This TCR beta chain originates from a study of shared clonotypes between healthy human individuals. Study-level results: Naive subsets generally exceeded memory subsets in estimated richness.

In the case of this clone: Its antigen is unknown.

CDR1 ENHRY and CDR2 SYGVKD come from the germline V gene. The CDR3 runs to 12 residues. Germline trimming cut 11 bases from V and 6 bases from J; bases unmatched to any gene: 3. Measured with immunoSEQ multiplex PCR; TCRdb has only the in-frame clones, and not every one. The profile shows approximately 640,000 clones, about 92% of them singletons. The genes are TRBV10-3 and TRBJ2-2, with TRBD2 matching 10 bases. The TCR originated in a man aged 18 to 30 in good health. Some clones in this sample may be carry-over from other donors' samples. Input material: memory CD8+ T cells from PBMCs. Stated subset: CD45RO+ cells pooled with CCR7-negative TemRA cells. In DNA, the CDR3 is TGTGCCTCTAGCGGGAGTGCCGGGGAGCTGTTTTTT. Translating it yields CASSGSAGELFF.